These T cell receptor beta chains were read from a single sample in a study of T cells in Graves' hyperthyroidism and ophthalmopathy. TCRdb processed the multiplex PCR reads anew with MiXCR; each CDR3 protein has one entry. The sample contains around 500,000 distinct CDR3 sequences, 22% of which appear only once. Sequenced input: blood. These receptors came from a woman in her 70s with Graves' ophthalmopathy. Each CDR3 is given with its conserved first and last residue. The D gene is left open where the match is weak. Rows give clone size only sometimes, using once, few, many, or a class for an expanded clone.

j_call: TRBJ1-5; v_call: TRBV6-1; d_call: -; clone_size: few; cdr3_aa: CASSESTAPVIAPQHF; cdr3_nt: TGTGCCAGCAGTGAATCGACAGCCCCTGTCATAGCGCCCCAGCATTTT
j_call: TRBJ1-1; v_call: TRBV7-2; d_call: -; clone_size: many; cdr3_aa: CASQRRGGEAFF; cdr3_nt: TGTGCCAGCCAGAGACGTGGGGGCGAAGCTTTCTTT
j_call: TRBJ1-2; v_call: TRBV14; d_call: TRBD1; clone_size: -; cdr3_aa: CASSQGTGGIGAYGYTF; cdr3_nt: TGTGCCAGCAGCCAAGGGACAGGGGGTATTGGCGCCTATGGCTACACCTTC
j_call: TRBJ2-7; v_call: TRBV11-1; d_call: TRBD1; clone_size: -; cdr3_aa: CASSLAGTGGSYEQYF; cdr3_nt: TGTGCCAGCAGCTTAGCTGGGACAGGGGGCTCTTACGAGCAGTACTTC
j_call: TRBJ2-2; v_call: TRBV5-4; d_call: -; clone_size: -; cdr3_aa: CASSLFVGGQTGELFF; cdr3_nt: TGTGCCAGCAGCTTGTTTGTGGGAGGTCAAACCGGGGAGCTGTTTTTT
j_call: TRBJ2-7; v_call: TRBV7-9; d_call: TRBD1; clone_size: few; cdr3_aa: CASDSPGQGGEQYF; cdr3_nt: TGTGCCAGCGACTCCCCGGGACAGGGGGGAGAGCAGTACTTC
j_call: TRBJ1-1; v_call: TRBV18; d_call: -; clone_size: -; cdr3_aa: CASSPSLGRNTEAFF; cdr3_nt: TGTGCCAGCTCACCATCCTTGGGGCGAAACACTGAAGCTTTCTTT
j_call: TRBJ2-1; v_call: TRBV6-1; d_call: -; clone_size: -; cdr3_aa: CASKSVDEQFF; cdr3_nt: TGTGCCAGCAAGTCGGTGGATGAGCAGTTCTTC
j_call: TRBJ2-1; v_call: TRBV5-1; d_call: TRBD2; clone_size: -; cdr3_aa: CASSLGPGGKNEQFF; cdr3_nt: TGCGCCAGCAGCTTGGGTCCGGGAGGGAAAAATGAGCAGTTCTTC
j_call: TRBJ2-1; v_call: TRBV15; d_call: TRBD1; clone_size: -; cdr3_aa: CATSIGQGEFNEQFF; cdr3_nt: TGTGCCACCAGCATAGGACAGGGGGAATTTAATGAGCAGTTCTTC
j_call: TRBJ2-1; v_call: TRBV7-2; d_call: -; clone_size: many; cdr3_aa: CASSAGSSYNEQFF; cdr3_nt: TGTGCCAGCAGCGCGGGGAGTTCCTACAATGAGCAGTTCTTC
j_call: TRBJ2-2; v_call: TRBV5-1; d_call: TRBD1; clone_size: -; cdr3_aa: CASARTGRDTGELFF; cdr3_nt: TGCGCCAGCGCCCGGACAGGGCGGGACACCGGGGAGCTGTTTTTT
j_call: TRBJ1-2; v_call: TRBV30; d_call: TRBD1; clone_size: few; cdr3_aa: CAWSGTGGGYTF; cdr3_nt: TGTGCCTGGAGTGGGACAGGAGGTGGCTACACCTTC
j_call: TRBJ1-1; v_call: TRBV7-3; d_call: TRBD1; clone_size: -; cdr3_aa: CANSQTGRATEAFF; cdr3_nt: TGTGCCAACAGCCAGACAGGGAGGGCGACTGAAGCTTTCTTT
j_call: TRBJ1-4; v_call: TRBV13; d_call: -; clone_size: once; cdr3_aa: CANSRRDLHEKLFF; cdr3_nt: TGTGCCAACAGCCGCCGGGATCTCCACGAAAAACTGTTTTTT
j_call: TRBJ1-1; v_call: TRBV28; d_call: -; clone_size: -; cdr3_aa: CASSLSRVGSTEAFF; cdr3_nt: TGTGCCAGCAGTTTATCGAGGGTCGGGAGCACTGAAGCTTTCTTT
j_call: TRBJ1-5; v_call: TRBV2; d_call: -; clone_size: few; cdr3_aa: CASSEAGGTSPQHF; cdr3_nt: TGTGCCAGCAGTGAAGCTGGGGGGACATCGCCCCAGCATTTT
j_call: TRBJ2-7; v_call: TRBV10-3; d_call: -; clone_size: -; cdr3_aa: CATGIAYEQYF; cdr3_nt: TGTGCCACCGGGATAGCCTACGAGCAGTACTTC
j_call: TRBJ2-7; v_call: TRBV10-2; d_call: -; clone_size: -; cdr3_aa: CASRVGPTYEQYF; cdr3_nt: TGCGCCAGCAGAGTTGGCCCAACCTACGAGCAGTACTTC
j_call: TRBJ2-1; v_call: TRBV20-1; d_call: -; clone_size: -; cdr3_aa: CSADGSYNEQFF; cdr3_nt: TGCAGTGCGGACGGCTCCTACAATGAGCAGTTCTTC
j_call: TRBJ2-3; v_call: TRBV6-5; d_call: -; clone_size: -; cdr3_aa: CASSYSRGWGSTDTQYF; cdr3_nt: TGTGCCAGCAGTTACTCCCGCGGATGGGGAAGCACAGATACGCAGTATTTT
j_call: TRBJ2-1; v_call: TRBV7-9; d_call: -; clone_size: -; cdr3_aa: CASSLAQLAPYNEQFF; cdr3_nt: TGTGCCAGCAGCTTAGCGCAACTAGCTCCCTACAATGAGCAGTTCTTC
j_call: TRBJ1-2; v_call: TRBV30; d_call: -; clone_size: -; cdr3_aa: CACLPGLLNYGYTF; cdr3_nt: TGTGCCTGCCTCCCGGGACTTCTTAACTATGGCTACACCTTC
j_call: TRBJ2-1; v_call: TRBV27; d_call: TRBD2; clone_size: many; cdr3_aa: CASGPLAVYNEQFF; cdr3_nt: TGTGCCAGCGGTCCACTAGCGGTTTACAATGAGCAGTTCTTC
j_call: TRBJ2-5; v_call: TRBV7-2; d_call: -; clone_size: many; cdr3_aa: CASSNPGRETQYF; cdr3_nt: TGTGCCAGCAGCAACCCCGGAAGGGAGACCCAGTACTTC
j_call: TRBJ1-2; v_call: TRBV12-5; d_call: -; clone_size: -; cdr3_aa: CASGLVVGGYTF; cdr3_nt: TGTGCTAGTGGTTTGGTAGTGGGTGGCTACACCTTC
j_call: TRBJ2-3; v_call: TRBV7-9; d_call: -; clone_size: -; cdr3_aa: CASSFGQAGDTQYF; cdr3_nt: TGTGCCAGCAGCTTTGGGCAGGCAGGAGATACGCAGTATTTT
j_call: TRBJ2-1; v_call: TRBV7-9; d_call: -; clone_size: few; cdr3_aa: CASSLEGTRYNEQFF; cdr3_nt: TGTGCCAGCAGCTTAGAGGGGACAAGATACAATGAGCAGTTCTTC
j_call: TRBJ2-6; v_call: TRBV12-3/TRBV12-4; d_call: TRBD2; clone_size: -; cdr3_aa: CASSLSGGRGPGANVLTF; cdr3_nt: TGTGCCAGCAGTTTGAGTGGCGGGAGGGGTCCTGGGGCCAACGTCCTGACTTTC
j_call: TRBJ1-6; v_call: TRBV29-1; d_call: -; clone_size: few; cdr3_aa: CSVRQGTNSPLHF; cdr3_nt: TGCAGCGTTCGTCAGGGAACGAATTCACCCCTCCACTTT
j_call: TRBJ2-7; v_call: TRBV10-3; d_call: TRBD2; clone_size: few; cdr3_aa: CAISERASGGYEQYF; cdr3_nt: TGTGCCATCAGTGAGAGGGCTAGCGGAGGTTACGAGCAGTACTTC